A single sample is the source of the 9 T cell receptor beta chains below, sequenced in a study of T cells in Graves' hyperthyroidism and ophthalmopathy. RNA transcripts gave rise to amplified TCR beta CDR3 regions. The HTBI primer set served for first-round RT-PCR of the TCR CDR3. MiXCR, run by TCRdb on the multiplex PCR reads, gives a single entry per CDR3 protein. The table has around 350,000 distinct CDR3 sequences, approximately 20% seen once. The sequenced material came from blood. The receptors were sampled from a woman between 18 and 30 years old with Graves' hyperthyroidism.

The V and J genes are TRBV5-1 and TRBJ2-2, with 7 positions matching TRBD2. Germline V gene lookup returns CDR1 SGHRS and CDR2 YFSETQ. V trimming: 3 bases; J trimming: 4 bases; junction bases outside the gene matches: 9. This CDR3 spans 16 amino acids. In nucleotides, the CDR3 is TGCGCCAGCAGCTCGGGGAGGGGATCCGTCACCGGGGAGCTGTTTTTT. Encoded protein: CASSSGRGSVTGELFF.

This clonotype was counted ten times or more. A junction end diverges from the germline sequence, so it may reflect a read error. V is TRBV7-7 and J is TRBJ2-5; D is possibly TRBD1 or TRBD2 (5 bases each). This CDR3 contains 13 residues. Germline V lookup: CDR1 SSHAT, CDR2 FNYEAQ (reference sequence). CDR3 DNA: TGTGCTAGCAGCTTAGGGACCGGGGAGACCCAGTACTTC. Translation gives CASSLGTGETQYF.

This clonotype was counted ten times or more. The rearrangement links TRBV20-1 to TRBJ2-5; a possible D gene is TRBD2 (6 bases). V was pared by 5 bases and J by 2 bases, with 12 bases between. The CDR3 loop spans 13 amino acids. The germline V gene has CDR1 DFQATT and CDR2 SNEGSKA (reference sequence). The CDR3 is CSAPRDLQETQYF. In DNA, the CDR3 is TGCAGTGCTCCTCGGGACTTACAAGAGACCCAGTACTTC.

This clonotype was seen at least ten times. The CDR3 here is CASSFRPWGNTGELFF. As DNA, the CDR3 is TGTGCCAGCAGTTTCAGACCGTGGGGGAACACCGGGGAGCTGTTTTTT. The chain is built from TRBV6-5 and TRBJ2-2; D gene unclear. Trimming took 4 bases from V and 1 from J, leaving 13 bases between them. This CDR3 has 16 amino acids. Germline V gives CDR1 MNHEY, CDR2 SVGAGI.

About this clonotype itself: Being one base from a much bigger clone, this may be a read error. The CDR3: CAISQGLVGETQYF. For the CDR3, the DNA is TGTGCCATCAGCCAGGGACTAGTTGGGGAGACCCAGTACTTC. This chain uses TRBV7-3 with TRBJ2-5; 8 bases align to TRBD2. Germline loops: CDR1 SGHTA, CDR2 FQGTGA. The CDR3 loop spans 14 amino acids.

Ten or more counts support this clonotype. This chain connects TRBV12-3 or TRBV12-4 to TRBJ1-5; 8 positions agree with TRBD1. CDR3 size: 15 residues. With 6 bases clipped from V and 3 bases from J, the junction kept 7 bases outside the gene matches. DNA for the CDR3: TGTGCCAGCAGAGGGGGGACAGGAATCAATCAGCCCCAGCATTTT. It translates to CASRGGTGINQPQHF.

Ten or more counts support this clonotype. One end of the junction is discordant with germline, which a read error may explain. J is TRBJ1-1 and V is TRBV6-5; D is ambiguous. There are 17 residues in the CDR3. Germline V gene data show CDR1 as MNHEY and CDR2 as SVGAGI. This CDR3 reads CASTYSSLHLLNTEAFF. CDR3 bases: TGTGCCAGCACTTACTCTTCCCTTCATCTTTTGAACACTGAAGCTTTCTTT.

The chain employs TRBV2 and TRBJ1-1; D gene ambiguous. Trimming took off 8 bases at V and 7 bases at J, with 8 bases between the two ends. This CDR3 spans 10 amino acids. Germline V gene data show CDR1 as SNHLY and CDR2 as FYNNEI. CDR3 DNA: TGTGCCAGCGGTGGATATGAAGCTTTCTTT. Protein product: CASGGYEAFF. The whole variable domain, filled in from reference TRBV2 and TRBJ1-1, reads EPEVTQTPSHQVTQMGQEVILRCVPISNHLYFYWYRQILGQKVEFLVSFYNNEISEKSEIFDDQFSVERPDGSNFTLKIRSTKLEDSAMYFCASGGYEAFFGQGTRLTVV.

This clonotype was recorded at least ten times. This chain connects TRBV18 to TRBJ1-1; 7 bases are shared with TRBD1. In germline, CDR1 is KGHSH, CDR2 LQKENI. V trimming: 0 bases; J trimming: 14 bases; junction bases outside the gene matches: 6. The CDR3 is made up of 12 amino acids. This CDR3 reads CASSPPQGFGFF. The CDR3 bases are TGTGCCAGCTCACCACCACAGGGGTTTGGATTCTTT.